A single TCR beta chain is shown here with its context. Trimming took 0 bases from V and 0 from J; bases not matched to a gene: 5. The CDR3 extends over 17 amino acids. Germline loops: CDR1 SGHNT, CDR2 YENEEA. Participant age was about 18 to 89 years, and participants resided in fewer than 30 US areas. The entry originates in a study of blood T cell repertoires in COVID-19. Profiling relied on immunoSEQ multiplex PCR, and the TCRdb table lists in-frame clones only, not all of them. Among 130,000 or so clones listed, about four fifths were seen once. J is TRBJ2-1 and V is TRBV11-3; 7 bases align to TRBD2. The receptor was isolated from a man in his thirties or forties who had recovered from COVID-19. Sequencing was carried out using PBMCs or T cells enriched from blood (not recorded which). DNA of the CDR3: TGTGCCAGCAGCTTAGAATCTGGCGGGAGCTCCTACAATGAGCAGTTCTTC. Its protein is CASSLESGGSSYNEQFF.